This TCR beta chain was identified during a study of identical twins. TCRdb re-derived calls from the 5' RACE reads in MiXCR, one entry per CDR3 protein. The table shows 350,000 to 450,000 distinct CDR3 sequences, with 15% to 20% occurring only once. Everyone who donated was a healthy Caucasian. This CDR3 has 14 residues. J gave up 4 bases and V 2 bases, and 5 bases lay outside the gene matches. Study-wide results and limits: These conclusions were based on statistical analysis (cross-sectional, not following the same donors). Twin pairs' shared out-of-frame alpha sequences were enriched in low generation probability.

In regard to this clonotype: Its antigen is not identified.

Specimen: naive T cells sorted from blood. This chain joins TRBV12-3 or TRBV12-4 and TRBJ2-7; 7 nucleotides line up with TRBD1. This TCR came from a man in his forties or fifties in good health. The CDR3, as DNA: TGTGCCAGCAGTTTACCCGGGACAGTTTACGAGCAGTACTTC. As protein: CASSLPGTVYEQYF.